This T cell receptor beta chain is from a study of memory CD4+ T cells and cytomegalovirus serostatus (dated by TCRdb to between 2019 and 2020). For the study in its entirety: The roughly 35 healthy Belgian adults in the cohort included 9 who were CMV seropositive and roughly 25 who were CMV seronegative. To replicate a published TCR-based CMV serostatus classifier, the researchers sequenced the CD4+ memory TCRbeta repertoires of a Belgian cohort whose cytomegalovirus serostatus was known.

With respect to this clone: The target of this receptor is not known. Base qualities are missing; no much larger clone stands one base away.

On the study overall, not on this receptor specifically: On the Belgian cohort, the classifier built on the original framework reached a median bootstrapped AUC of around 0.95, with a 95% CI of 0.76-1.00. For CMV serostatus prediction, a median bootstrapped AUC of 0.95 was reached with the original framework, and a median bootstrapped AUC of about 0.89 was reached with a US-trained random forest. Among the 150 to 200 previously reported CMV-associated TCRbeta sequences, approximately 67 showed up in the CD4+ memory repertoires, with each one found in between one and five individuals. Unlike the original study, which covered naive and memory CD4+ and CD8+ populations, the Belgian study sequenced only CD4+CD45RO+ memory cells. The results were interpreted as suggesting that the CMV-associated TCR signature is mostly present in the CD4+ memory repertoire.

Genomic DNA was extracted from sorted cells with the Quick-DNA Microprep Kit. Amplification of TCRbeta DNA was done with the immunoSEQ hsTCRbeta kit, following the protocol from the manufacturer. TCRbeta libraries were sequenced on an Illumina MiSeq instrument. On the study's bioinformatics: Removing out-of-frame sequences left 2,204,828 distinct TCRbeta sequences, an average of around 67,000 per individual. Each individual was scored using the number of 150 to 200 previously reported CMV-associated TCRbeta sequences that the individual carried and the total number of productive distinct TCRbeta sequences. A beta-binomial model was reimplemented in Python, and scikit-learn random forests with default parameters were trained on US cohort data. Classifier performance on the Belgian cohort was summarized as median AUC with percentile confidence intervals calculated over 10,000 bootstrap iterations. In TCRdb, the immuneACCESS table is reduced to in-frame sequences with V and J assigned. These tables do not hold every clone; where another copy was compared, an unresolved V gene accounts for under half, and the others remain unexplained. V, J and clone size reflect that table, while D and trimming were determined from the DNA. The sample has about 75,000 clones on record, 75% to 85% of them singletons. Jointly, the top ten make up approximately 2.4% of the sample.

Single viable CD3+CD4+CD8-CD45RO+ cells were sorted as memory CD4+ T cells on a FACSAria II. CMV serostatus was assessed using a Roche Elecsys assay, by which serum IgG against CMV pp150, pp28, p38 and p52 was detected. Once the samples were thawed, total CD4+ T cells were enriched through positive selection using CD4 magnetic microbeads. The samples came from a separate study whose specific focus was interrogating the CD4+ T cell memory repertoire. Peripheral blood mononuclear cells were isolated and cryopreserved according to standard operating procedures, and serum was kept at -80 degrees C. Staining used CD3-PerCP (BW264/56), CD4-APC (RPA-T4), CD45RO-PE (UCHT1) and CD8-Pacific Orange (3B5) antibodies, with Sytox blue excluding non-viable cells. The source is an adult in good health and CMV-seropositive. Sequences were obtained from memory CD4+ T cells from blood.

The CDR3 in this case is CASSKEVDTQYF. The sequence in DNA is TGTGCCAGTAGTAAGGAGGTAGATACGCAGTATTTT. This chain joins TRBV19 to TRBJ2-3, with a tentative D gene TRBD2 over 5 matching bases. Deletion took 4 bases off V and 5 bases off J, with a span of 7 bases between the germline ends. The germline V gene (reference sequence) yields LNHDA for CDR1 and SQIVND for CDR2. CDR3 length: 12 amino acids, cysteine to phenylalanine. Left in the record is the CDR3 DNA by itself, 36 bases read in frame from the first base.